A single sample gave rise to the 13 T cell receptor beta chains below, sequenced in a study of blood T cell repertoires in COVID-19. TCRdb's copy holds only in-frame clones and misses some; the assay was immunoSEQ multiplex PCR. The sample has 120,000 to 150,000 clones, approximately 83% seen once. The sample comprised peripheral blood. The receptors were sampled from a human donor in a cohort sampled during active COVID-19.

The rearrangement uses TRBV7-6 and TRBJ1-6, with D tentatively TRBD1 (6 bases). The germline V and J ends were trimmed by 3 bases and 10 bases, with 13 bases remaining between them. CDR3 length: 14 residues. The V gene's germline CDR1 is SGHVS and CDR2 FNYEAQ. CDR3 sequence: CASSLLQGESPLHF. CDR3 in DNA: TGTGCCAGCAGCTTGTTACAGGGAGAATCACCCCTCCACTTT.

The chain combines TRBV19 with TRBJ2-5; D ambiguous. V was trimmed by 6 bases and J by 1 base, leaving 12 bases between them. This CDR3 region has 14 residues. The germline V gene encodes CDR1 LNHDA and CDR2 SQIVND (reference sequence). The CDR3 loop reads CASRGAVGQETQYF. DNA of the CDR3: TGTGCCAGTAGAGGCGCGGTTGGCCAAGAGACCCAGTACTTC. The entire variable domain, with the rest obtained from reference TRBV19 and TRBJ2-5, is as follows: DGGITQSPKYLFRKEGQNVTLSCEQNLNHDAMYWYRQDPGQGLRLIYYSQIVNDFQKGDIAEGYSVSREKKESFPLTVTSAQKNPTAFYLCASRGAVGQETQYFGPGTRLLVL.

The chain links TRBV6-5 to TRBJ1-3; tentative D call: TRBD1 (6 bases). The ends were cut back, 0 bases at V and 1 base at J, with 10 bases in the middle. The V gene's germline CDR1 is MNHEY and CDR2 SVGAGI. This CDR3 comprises 16 residues. The CDR3, as DNA: TGTGCCAGCAGTTACTCACTCAGGGGTTCTGGAAACACCATATATTTT. Translation: CASSYSLRGSGNTIYF.

The gene calls are TRBV7-2 and TRBJ2-7, with a possible D match to TRBD2 (6 bases). CDR3 length: 15 residues. The V and J ends lost 8 bases and 2 bases respectively, with 19 bases between them. Per the germline V gene, CDR1 is SGHTA and CDR2 is FQGNSA. In DNA, the CDR3 is TGTGCCAGCCTCAAGCGGAGGGGTTTGGCCTACGAGCAGTACTTC. This translates into CASLKRRGLAYEQYF.

Comments on this clone: One end of the junction fails to match germline, which may point to a read error. The genes are TRBV11-2 and TRBJ1-5, with D perhaps matching TRBD1 (5 bases). The CDR3 is 13 residues long. The germline V gene encodes CDR1 SGHAT and CDR2 FQNNGV. The CDR3 coding sequence is TGTGCCAGCAGCCTAGACAGTTATCAGCCCCAGCATTTT. Protein sequence: CASSLDSYQPQHF.

The V gene is TRBV15, the J gene TRBJ1-1; D not resolved. V was clipped by 7 bases and J by 3 bases, with 12 bases between them. The CDR3 runs 13 residues. CDR1 is LNHNV and CDR2 is YYDKDF in the germline V gene (reference sequence). The CDR3 sequence: CATTKRRDTEAFF. The CDR3 DNA reads as TGTGCCACCACTAAGAGGCGGGACACTGAAGCTTTCTTT.

CDR3 nucleotide sequence: TGCAGTGCTAGTCAGGGGGCATCTGGAAACACCATATATTTT. Translated, it gives CSASQGASGNTIYF. The rearrangement joins TRBV20-1 to TRBJ1-3, with 8 nucleotides matching TRBD1. Germline loops: CDR1 DFQATT, CDR2 SNEGSKA (reference sequence). This CDR3 contains 14 residues. V dropped 3 bases and J dropped 1; count of bases not matched to a gene: 2.

CDR3 protein: CASSLGGTGRGYTF. DNA of the CDR3: TGTGCCAGCAGCTTGGGCGGGACAGGGCGAGGCTACACCTTC. The chain combines TRBV5-5 with TRBJ1-2, with 9 positions matching TRBD1. Unmatched junction bases numbered 5, after V lost 0 bases and J lost 8 bases. CDR3 length: 14 residues. Germline V lookup: CDR1 SGHKS, CDR2 YYEKEE (reference sequence).

The chain employs TRBV28 and TRBJ1-3, with D unresolved. The CDR3 has 13 amino acids. Trimming stripped 6 bases from V and 1 base from J, with 7 bases between. The germline V gene encodes CDR1 MDHEN and CDR2 SYDVKM. CDR3 coding DNA: TGTGCCAGCAGCGTTCCTTCTGGAAACACCATATATTTT. The encoded protein is CASSVPSGNTIYF.

This chain connects TRBV19 to TRBJ1-4; no clear D. This CDR3 has 16 amino acids. Per germline, CDR1 LNHDA and CDR2 SQIVND (reference sequence). The germline V and J ends were trimmed by 6 bases and 0 bases, with 14 bases remaining between them. CDR3 sequence: CASRNSGPATNEKLFF. As DNA, the CDR3 is TGTGCCAGTAGAAATTCAGGCCCTGCAACTAATGAAAAACTGTTTTTT.

In its sample, this clone was seen a few times. The DNA of the CDR3 is TGTGCCAGCAGCCAGGGACAGGGAGGTAATTCACCCCTCCACTTT. Translating it yields CASSQGQGGNSPLHF. The V call is TRBV3-1 (or the pseudogene TRBV3-2), the J call TRBJ1-6; 9 bases align to TRBD1. The V segment lost 3 bases and the J segment 6 bases; nucleotides outside the gene matches: 3. This CDR3 has 15 residues. The germline CDR1 and CDR2 sequences are LGHDT and YNNKEL (reference sequence).

The chain has TRBV7-8 and TRBJ1-5; D gene uncertain. V lost 1 base and J lost 5, with 6 bases in between. The germline CDR1 and CDR2 sequences are SGHVS and FQNEAQ. CDR3 length: 13 amino acids. CDR3 sequence reads: CASSLGSDQPQHF. CDR3 nucleotides: TGTGCCAGCAGCTTAGGTTCGGATCAGCCCCAGCATTTT.

The gene calls are TRBV7-6 and TRBJ1-5; D perhaps matches TRBD1 (6 bases). With 2 bases removed from V and 2 bases from J, the gap between germline ends came to 10 bases. The germline CDR1 and CDR2 sequences are SGHVS and FNYEAQ. The CDR3 extends over 15 amino acids. Here the CDR3 reads CASSLLAGGNQPQHF. Here the CDR3 DNA reads TGTGCCAGCAGCTTACTTGCAGGGGGCAATCAGCCCCAGCATTTT.